These T cell receptor beta chains were read from a single sample in a study of T cell responses to AZD1222 COVID-19 vaccine. Repertoires were generated with immunoSEQ multiplex PCR, while TCRdb's copy carries only in-frame clones and drops some. This sample has about 48,000 clones, with about 86% found just once. Material: peripheral blood, obtained 28 days after the second AZD1222 dose. Source of these receptors: an adult who received the AZD1222 COVID-19 vaccine. Both conserved end residues are part of each CDR3. Each record gives: J gene, clone size, D gene, V gene, CDR3 protein, CDR3 DNA. D genes are given only for firm matches. Expanded clones are given a class, and other clones once, few, many or no size at all.

J gene: TRBJ2-5
clone size: .
D gene: TRBD1
V gene: TRBV10-3
CDR3 protein: CAISGVVIGTGEKETQYF
CDR3 DNA: TGTGCCATCAGTGGAGTAGTCATCGGGACAGGGGAGAAAGAGACCCAGTACTTC

J gene: TRBJ1-3
clone size: once
D gene: .
V gene: TRBV5-1
CDR3 protein: CASSWGITGRLGNTIYF
CDR3 DNA: TGCGCCAGCAGCTGGGGTATTACAGGAAGGCTAGGAAACACCATATATTTT

J gene: TRBJ1-4
clone size: once
D gene: TRBD1
V gene: TRBV24-1
CDR3 protein: CATSDGGQGPNEKLFF
CDR3 DNA: TGTGCCACCAGTGATGGAGGACAGGGCCCTAATGAAAAACTGTTTTTT

J gene: TRBJ2-1
clone size: .
D gene: TRBD1
V gene: TRBV7-3
CDR3 protein: CASSPQGAGVYNEQFF
CDR3 DNA: TGTGCCAGCAGCCCACAGGGGGCGGGGGTCTACAATGAGCAGTTCTTC

J gene: TRBJ2-1
clone size: .
D gene: .
V gene: TRBV25-1
CDR3 protein: CASSGGQGDEQFF
CDR3 DNA: TGTGCCAGCAGTGGAGGGCAAGGGGATGAGCAGTTCTTC

J gene: TRBJ2-7
clone size: few
D gene: .
V gene: TRBV6-5
CDR3 protein: CASSYGTFFTYEQYF
CDR3 DNA: TGTGCCAGCAGTTATGGGACGTTTTTCACCTACGAGCAGTACTTC

J gene: TRBJ1-4
clone size: .
D gene: .
V gene: TRBV28
CDR3 protein: CASCTVDREKLFF
CDR3 DNA: TGTGCCAGCTGTACAGTGGATCGCGAAAAACTGTTTTTT

J gene: TRBJ2-1
clone size: .
D gene: .
V gene: TRBV7-9
CDR3 protein: CASSLRSPSNEQFF
CDR3 DNA: TGTGCCAGCAGCTTACGGTCCCCGAGCAATGAGCAGTTCTTC

J gene: TRBJ2-1
clone size: .
D gene: .
V gene: TRBV5-8
CDR3 protein: CASSLGASSYNEQFF
CDR3 DNA: TGTGCCAGCAGCTTAGGCGCCAGTTCCTACAATGAGCAGTTCTTC

J gene: TRBJ2-3
clone size: .
D gene: .
V gene: TRBV28
CDR3 protein: CASSFRGTDTQYF
CDR3 DNA: TGTGCCAGCAGTTTTCGGGGCACAGATACGCAGTATTTT

J gene: TRBJ2-5
clone size: .
D gene: .
V gene: TRBV19
CDR3 protein: CASSSQGGFQETQYF
CDR3 DNA: TGTGCCAGTAGTTCCCAGGGAGGCTTCCAAGAGACCCAGTACTTC

J gene: TRBJ2-1
clone size: .
D gene: .
V gene: TRBV19
CDR3 protein: CATDGGTLYNEQFF
CDR3 DNA: TGTGCCACCGACGGTGGGACCTTATACAATGAGCAGTTCTTC

J gene: TRBJ2-7
clone size: .
D gene: .
V gene: TRBV27
CDR3 protein: CASSFEGVRGYEQYF
CDR3 DNA: TGTGCCAGCAGTTTCGAGGGGGTGAGGGGTTACGAGCAGTACTTC

J gene: TRBJ2-1
clone size: .
D gene: TRBD2
V gene: TRBV7-2
CDR3 protein: CASSLSFSGRASEQFF
CDR3 DNA: TGTGCCAGCAGCTTAAGTTTTAGCGGGAGGGCCAGTGAGCAGTTCTTC

J gene: TRBJ1-1
clone size: .
D gene: .
V gene: TRBV2
CDR3 protein: CASSTGLGNTEAFF
CDR3 DNA: TGTGCCAGCAGTACAGGGTTGGGGAACACTGAAGCTTTCTTT

J gene: TRBJ2-5
clone size: .
D gene: TRBD2
V gene: TRBV28
CDR3 protein: CASSLPRLAGRGYVGETQYF
CDR3 DNA: TGTGCCAGCAGTTTACCCCGACTAGCGGGGAGGGGGTATGTCGGGGAGACCCAGTACTTC

J gene: TRBJ1-5
clone size: .
D gene: .
V gene: TRBV12-3/TRBV12-4
CDR3 protein: CASSLVRSQPQHF
CDR3 DNA: TGTGCCAGCAGTTTGGTGAGATCTCAGCCCCAGCATTTT

J gene: TRBJ1-1
clone size: .
D gene: .
V gene: TRBV12-3/TRBV12-4
CDR3 protein: CASREGENTEAFF
CDR3 DNA: TGTGCCAGCAGGGAAGGGGAGAACACTGAAGCTTTCTTT

J gene: TRBJ2-1
clone size: .
D gene: .
V gene: TRBV29-1
CDR3 protein: CSGALGDGVSNEQFF
CDR3 DNA: TGCAGCGGGGCCCTCGGGGACGGTGTTTCCAATGAGCAGTTCTTC

J gene: TRBJ1-2
clone size: .
D gene: .
V gene: TRBV28
CDR3 protein: CASSSSGGAHTF
CDR3 DNA: TGTGCCAGCAGCTCGTCGGGGGGGGCACATACCTTC

J gene: TRBJ2-2
clone size: .
D gene: .
V gene: TRBV7-9
CDR3 protein: CASSLRDSMTGELFF
CDR3 DNA: TGTGCCAGCAGCCTACGGGATTCCATGACCGGGGAGCTGTTTTTT

J gene: TRBJ2-3
clone size: .
D gene: TRBD2
V gene: TRBV5-6
CDR3 protein: CASSLYEGAGGPSTDTQYF
CDR3 DNA: TGTGCCAGCAGCTTGTACGAGGGGGCGGGAGGGCCGAGCACAGATACGCAGTATTTT

J gene: TRBJ2-5
clone size: .
D gene: .
V gene: TRBV7-8
CDR3 protein: CASNRARPTGRETQYF
CDR3 DNA: TGTGCCAGCAACCGAGCTAGGCCGACAGGGAGGGAGACCCAGTACTTC